A selection of T cell receptor beta chains follows, all from one sample in a study of blood T cell repertoires in COVID-19. Assay used: immunoSEQ multiplex PCR; TCRdb lists only in-frame clones, some missing. The profile covers some 66,000 clones, with around 82% appearing a single time and approximately 6.6% taken by the ten largest. The specimen sequenced was peripheral blood. The receptors were sampled from a man aged 60 to 69 with acute or convalescent COVID-19. Each CDR3 is given with its conserved first and last residue. D genes are given only for firm matches. Where a row states a size, it is once, few, many or the class of an expanded clone; other rows omit it.

>TRBV5-1|-|TRBJ2-5|TRBD1
TGCGCCAGCAGCTCCCGGGACAGCCCTCAAGAGACCCAGTACTTC
CASSSRDSPQETQYF
>TRBV7-2|-|TRBJ2-5|TRBD2
TGTGCCAGCAGCTTAGATAGGGGTAGCGGGGGCAAGTACTTC
CASSLDRGSGGKYF
>TRBV4-2|-|TRBJ2-1|-
TGTGCCAGCAGCCAAGATAGGGGCTCCTACAATGAGCAGTTCTTC
CASSQDRGSYNEQFF
>TRBV5-8|-|TRBJ1-1|-
TGTGCCAGCAGCAGCTTATCGTCCGGGACACGGAACACTGAAGCTTTCTTT
CASSSLSSGTRNTEAFF
>TRBV5-4|few|TRBJ1-6|-
TGTGCCAGCAACATGATGGACAGACCAAATTCACCCCTCCACTTT
CASNMMDRPNSPLHF
>TRBV7-2|-|TRBJ1-1|TRBD1
TGTGCCAGCAGCTTCAGACAGGGGGACACTGAAGCTTTCTTT
CASSFRQGDTEAFF
>TRBV24-1|-|TRBJ2-1|TRBD1
TGTGCCACCAGTGATGAAACCGGGACAGGGGGGAATGAGCAGTTCTTC
CATSDETGTGGNEQFF
>TRBV30|once|TRBJ1-2|-
TGTGCCTGGAGTGTATCGTACAGGGATGGCTACACCTTC
CAWSVSYRDGYTF
>TRBV5-4|-|TRBJ2-1|TRBD2
TGTGCCAGCAGCCCCGGACTAGCGGGGGTTTACTACAATGAGCAGTTCTTC
CASSPGLAGVYYNEQFF
>TRBV7-2|medium-sized|TRBJ2-7|TRBD2
TGTGCCAGCAGCTTCGCTCCTAGCGGGGGGGCTTACGAGCAGTACTTC
CASSFAPSGGAYEQYF
>TRBV7-2|-|TRBJ2-3|-
TGTGCCAGCAGCTTCGGCGGGGGCACAGATACGCAGTATTTT
CASSFGGGTDTQYF
>TRBV5-1|once|TRBJ2-7|TRBD1
TGCGCCAGCAGCTTGGTTGGTATGTCGGGCAGGGGGAATCGGTACTTC
CASSLVGMSGRGNRYF
>TRBV5-1|-|TRBJ1-2|-
TGCGCCAGCAGCTGGGCGGCGGGACGTAGTAACTATGGCTACACCTTC
CASSWAAGRSNYGYTF
>TRBV29-1|-|TRBJ1-1|-
TGCAGCGTTGATAAGGGGCTGGTCACTGAAGCTTTCTTT
CSVDKGLVTEAFF
>TRBV11-2|-|TRBJ2-7|TRBD1
TGTGCCAGCAGCTTAGAGGGACAGTCCATCTACGAGCAGTACTTC
CASSLEGQSIYEQYF
>TRBV18|-|TRBJ1-1|-
TGTGCCAGCTCGCTGGCGGCCCGGGGGTTTAACACTGAAGCTTTCTTT
CASSLAARGFNTEAFF
>TRBV14|few|TRBJ2-4|-
TGTGCCAGCAGCCAAGGCCGGGTGAGACGGTTTGTGGAAAACATTCAGTACTTC
CASSQGRVRRFVENIQYF
>TRBV6-5|-|TRBJ1-1|TRBD1
TGTGCCAGCTCAGGGACAGGGGACACTGAAGCTTTCTTT
CASSGTGDTEAFF
>TRBV21-1|-|TRBJ1-6|-
TGTGCCAGCAGCAAAGCGCTAGGTTGCGATAATTCACCCCTCCACTTT
CASSKALGCDNSPLHF
>TRBV7-2|-|TRBJ2-4|TRBD2
TGTGCCAGCAGCCCGGGACTAGCGGGGGGGCCCGCCAAAAACATTCAGTACTTC
CASSPGLAGGPAKNIQYF
>TRBV19|-|TRBJ1-1|TRBD1
TGTGCCAGTAGTTCTGACAGGGTATCTACTGAAGCTTTCTTT
CASSSDRVSTEAFF
>TRBV30|-|TRBJ2-3|-
TGTGCCTGGAGTACAGAGAACACAGATACGCAGTATTTT
CAWSTENTDTQYF
>TRBV3-1/TRBV3-2|-|TRBJ1-1|-
TGTGCCAGCAGCCAAGGTTTAATGAACACTGAAGCTTTCTTT
CASSQGLMNTEAFF
>TRBV30|once|TRBJ2-1|TRBD1
TGTGCCTGGAGTGCCCTAGGGGACAGGGGGCGACTTCTGGATGAGCAGTTCTTC
CAWSALGDRGRLLDEQFF
>TRBV5-1|-|TRBJ1-6|-
TGCGCCAGCAGCTTGTGGGACCAGGGGCGTAGTTCACCCCTCCACTTT
CASSLWDQGRSSPLHF
>TRBV3-1/TRBV3-2|-|TRBJ2-3|TRBD1
TGTGCCAGCAGCCAACGGGACAGGGATCAAGATACGCAGTATTTT
CASSQRDRDQDTQYF
>TRBV2|-|TRBJ1-4|-
TGTGCCAGCCGGAAGGGGGCTAATGAAAAACTGTTTTTT
CASRKGANEKLFF
>TRBV2|-|TRBJ1-1|TRBD1
TGTGCCAGCAGCTCCGACAGGGACTCCTTGAAAGCTTTCTTT
CASSSDRDSLKAFF